This T cell receptor beta chain was identified in a study of cytomegalovirus exposure and HLA in healthy donors. Study information: Genetic ancestry analysis placed about 84% of the 398 donors that were genotyped in the Caucasian-associated cluster.

V lost 4 bases to trimming and J lost 6 bases, with 14 bases between them. Germline V gives CDR1 SGDLS, CDR2 YYNGEE. The CDR3 length is 14 residues. PCR amplification relied on 60 Vbeta primers (plus 13 Jbeta primers). Here immunoSEQ multiplex PCR was the method, and the copy in TCRdb shows in-frame clones only, minus some. The sample holds some 200,000 clones, roughly four fifths seen once. This chain uses TRBV9 with TRBJ1-5, with D possibly being TRBD1 (6 bases). The sequence was obtained from a middle-aged man in good health and CMV-seronegative. The sample comprised PBMCs. The CDR3 DNA reads as TGTGCCAGCAGCCCTCGGGGGGGCTCTCAGCCCCAGCATTTT. Residues: CASSPRGGSQPQHF.